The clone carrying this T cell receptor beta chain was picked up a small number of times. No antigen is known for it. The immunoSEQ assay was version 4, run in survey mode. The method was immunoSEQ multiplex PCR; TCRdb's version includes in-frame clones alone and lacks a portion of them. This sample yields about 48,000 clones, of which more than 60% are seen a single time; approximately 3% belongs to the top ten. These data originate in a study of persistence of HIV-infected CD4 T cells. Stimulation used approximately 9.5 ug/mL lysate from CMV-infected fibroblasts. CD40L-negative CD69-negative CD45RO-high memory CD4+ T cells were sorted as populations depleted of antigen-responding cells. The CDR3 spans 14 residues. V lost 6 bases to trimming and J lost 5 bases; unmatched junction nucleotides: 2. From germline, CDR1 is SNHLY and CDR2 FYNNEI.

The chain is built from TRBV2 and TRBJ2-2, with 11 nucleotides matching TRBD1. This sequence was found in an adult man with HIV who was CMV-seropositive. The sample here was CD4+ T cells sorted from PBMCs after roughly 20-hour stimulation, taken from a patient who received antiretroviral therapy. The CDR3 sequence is CASRGTGGTGELFF. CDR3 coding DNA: TGTGCCAGCAGGGGGACAGGGGGAACCGGGGAGCTGTTTTTT.